The 13 T cell receptor beta chains below come from one sample, sequenced in a study of T cell repertoires in cytomegalovirus infection. TCRdb reprocessed the reads via MiXCR and lists one record per CDR3 protein. The table shows some 700,000 distinct CDR3 sequences, with 35% occurring only once. What was sequenced was PBMCs. The receptors were sampled from a human donor in good health (CMV status not recorded). Some clones in this sample may be carry-over from other donors' samples.

The CDR3 here is CASRQTVAKNIQYF. The CDR3, as DNA: TGTGCCAGCAGGCAGACGGTAGCCAAAAACATTCAGTACTTC. The chain is built from TRBV25-1 and TRBJ2-4; D uncertain. Deletions cut 6 bases from V and 0 bases from J, with 9 bases between. CDR1 MGHDK and CDR2 SYGVNS come from the germline V gene. This CDR3 spans 14 amino acids.

This clonotype was detected a few times. The rearrangement uses TRBV29-1 and TRBJ1-2; D gene ambiguous. V lost 4 bases to trimming and J lost 4 bases, with 7 bases between them. CDR1 is SQVTM, CDR2 ANQGSEA, per germline. This CDR3 comprises 11 residues. Here the CDR3 DNA reads TGCAGCGTTGTGGAGGTCTATGGCTACACCTTC. It is translated as CSVVEVYGYTF.

The chain joins TRBV9 to TRBJ2-1; no firm D call. There are 14 residues in the CDR3. V was shortened by 0 bases and J by 6 bases, with 10 bases between the two germline ends. CDR1 and CDR2 (germline): SGDLS, YYNGEE. The CDR3 DNA sequence: TGTGCCAGCAGCGTAGAGGCGGTAGCCAATGAGCAGTTCTTC. This sequence encodes CASSVEAVANEQFF.

This clonotype was recorded a few times. The chain combines TRBV11-2 with TRBJ1-1, with D uncertain. Germline CDR1 SGHAT, CDR2 FQNNGV. Trimming shortened V by 4 bases and J by 1 base, and 7 bases separated the two germline ends. This CDR3 is 13 amino acids long. The CDR3, as DNA: TGTGCCAGCAGCTCGAGACAGAACACTGAAGCTTTCTTT. Its protein product is CASSSRQNTEAFF.

This clonotype was observed a handful of times. This chain uses TRBV20-1 with TRBJ2-3, with D tentatively TRBD1 (5 bases). CDR1 is DFQATT, CDR2 SNEGSKA, per germline (reference sequence). This CDR3 has 15 amino acids. V lost 6 bases to trimming and J lost 2 bases, with 18 bases between them. The DNA for the CDR3 is TGCAGTGCAAACCAGCCCAGGGTGAACACAGATACGCAGTATTTT. It codes for CSANQPRVNTDTQYF.

The chain has TRBV28 and TRBJ1-6; the D is unclear. The CDR3 loop spans 14 amino acids. Trimming stripped 1 base from V and 8 bases from J, with 9 bases between. Germline CDR1 is MDHEN and CDR2 is SYDVKM. The CDR3 spells CASSLYPDYSPLHF. CDR3 nucleotide sequence: TGTGCCAGCAGTTTATACCCTGATTATTCACCCCTCCACTTT.

V is TRBV5-4 and J is TRBJ2-4, with D tentatively TRBD1 (7 bases). CDR1 is SGHNT and CDR2 is YYREEE in the germline V gene (reference sequence). The CDR3 has 17 amino acids. Here the CDR3 reads CATMQGGRGLAKNIQYF. CDR3 coding DNA: TGTGCAACTATGCAGGGGGGCAGAGGCCTAGCCAAAAACATTCAGTACTTC.

This chain connects TRBV20-1 to TRBJ1-5; D is unclear. The CDR3 totals 13 residues. Germline V gene lookup returns CDR1 DFQATT and CDR2 SNEGSKA (reference sequence). V was trimmed by 7 bases and J by 2 bases, leaving 12 bases between them. CDR3 coding DNA: TGCAGTGTGGAAGGCGAGGGCAATCAGCCCCAGCATTTT. Translated: CSVEGEGNQPQHF.

By share, this clonotype counts as medium-sized. The chain joins TRBV7-2 to TRBJ1-2; no clear D gene. Germline CDR1 reads SGHTA; CDR2 reads FQGNSA. The CDR3 has 12 residues. V lost 1 base and J lost 3, with 3 bases in between. CDR3 in amino acids: CASSLVYYGYTF. Written as DNA, the CDR3 is TGTGCCAGCAGCTTAGTCTACTATGGCTACACCTTC.

There are a few counts of this clonotype. The V and J genes are TRBV5-1 and TRBJ2-3; 12 nucleotides agree with TRBD2. The J segment lost 4 bases and the V segment lost 2 bases, leaving 5 bases of the junction unmatched. The CDR3 is made up of 16 amino acids. Germline V gene sequence: CDR1 SGHRS, CDR2 YFSETQ. The CDR3 protein is CASSLTSGGFADTQYF. CDR3 nucleotide sequence: TGCGCCAGCAGCTTAACTAGCGGGGGGTTTGCAGATACGCAGTATTTT.

In its sample, this clonotype was seen once. The chain uses TRBV29-1 and TRBJ2-7; 8 bases line up with TRBD1. This CDR3 is built from 14 residues. Per germline, CDR1 SQVTM and CDR2 ANQGSEA. V gave up 6 bases and J gave up 6 bases; unmatched junction bases: 13. As DNA, the CDR3 is TGCAGCGTCAGACGGGACAGGTTCGCCTCCGAGCAGTACTTC. It specifies CSVRRDRFASEQYF.

The chain recombines TRBV19 with TRBJ1-2; 11 bases align to TRBD1. The germline V gene has CDR1 LNHDA and CDR2 SQIVND (reference sequence). The V gene end was trimmed by 8 bases and the J gene end by 7 bases; junction bases not matched to a gene: 12. CDR3 length: 15 amino acids. The CDR3 DNA reads as TGTGCCAGTCAACCGCAGGACAGGGGGCCGAGTGGCTACACCTTC. Translation: CASQPQDRGPSGYTF.

This clonotype was counted only a few times. V is TRBV28 and J is TRBJ1-1; D is unclear. This CDR3 has 15 amino acids. Germline CDR1 MDHEN, CDR2 SYDVKM. The V end was cut by 2 bases, the J end by 1 base, with 11 bases between. The CDR3 region has the DNA TGTGCCAGCAGTTTAGCCGGGCAAACGAACACTGAAGCTTTCTTT. This gives the protein CASSLAGQTNTEAFF.